The clone carrying this T cell receptor beta chain has just a few counts. No antigen is known for it. CDR1 is SGDLS, CDR2 YYNGEE, per germline. V was trimmed by 5 bases and J by 0 bases, leaving 18 bases between them. The CDR3 loop spans 18 amino acids. Since all of the isolated RNA was reverse transcribed, expressed TCRB transcripts were what got sequenced. The assay was immunoSEQ multiplex PCR, and TCRdb's table has in-frame clones only and misses some. The data hold around 690,000 clones, with around an eighth observed a single time. These data are taken from a study of beta chain features in type 1 diabetes. Based on CD45RO/CCR7/CD25/CD127/CD95/CD27, CD4+ regulatory, stem cell-like memory, naive and central memory cells were sorted. Study findings and constraints: Shorter TCRB CDR3s, moderately but significantly so, were found in Type 1 diabetes patients in all four CD4+ subsets. PCR could preferentially amplify shorter templates, alike in patients and controls.

The genes are TRBV9 and TRBJ1-6; no firm D call. Sequencing was performed on naive CD4+ T cells from blood. The clonotype was recovered from a man under 40 with type 1 diabetes. The CDR3 DNA reads TGTGCCAGCAGTCTCGGGGTTGGGGAGAGCTCCTATAATTCACCCCTCCACTTT. The encoded protein is CASSLGVGESSYNSPLHF.